This TCR beta chain emerged from a study of blood T cell repertoires in COVID-19 (dated by TCRdb to 2018 to 2021). Turning to the overall study: The collaborator samples originated in the United States, Italy and Spain and spanned the acute and convalescent phases of COVID-19. Where available, HLA class I and class II types were taken from metadata supplied by the sample provider and were not determined by assay-based typing. The repertoires were released in a freely available public database intended as a resource for research on the immune response to SARS-CoV-2. Deeply sampled blood TCRbeta repertoires from subjects exposed to, actively infected with, or recovered from COVID-19 were included in the dataset. The prospective study material was composed of cDNA or gDNA derived from T cells, B-cell-depleted T cells, or PBMCs. Nearly every sample came with metadata listing a de-identified subject ID, COVID-19 status, age in years and sex. Samples came from the ongoing ImmuneRACE study (first 160 participants) plus 1,254 subjects from 6 global collaborators. Study-level results and caveats: The amount of clinical and demographic metadata varied by source and participant and was provided uncurated.

Each collaborating institution followed its own protocols to collect whole blood in K2EDTA tubes. For TCRbeta analysis, collaborator samples were shipped as frozen whole blood, as isolated PBMCs, or as DNA extracted from either sample type. Notes on this clone: What antigen it recognizes has not been identified. The sample holds no much larger clone one base away, and base qualities are not on file.

The immunoSEQ Assay, a bias-controlled multiplex PCR, was used to amplify TCRbeta CDR3 regions from genomic DNA. From the authors' description of their analysis: Nucleated cell counts per sample were estimated from amplification of reference gene primers within the assay. To quantify the absolute abundance of each unique TCRbeta CDR3 rearrangement, sequence reads were collapsed and filtered. For each sample, productive Simpson clonality was calculated by taking the square root of Simpson's diversity index across productive rearrangements. Entries here come from immuneACCESS through TCRdb and include only in-frame sequences with V and J called. Some clones fail to appear in such tables; in the studies checked, an unresolved V gene covers under half of the shortfall, and the cause of the remainder is unknown. V and J calls and clone size are those listed in that table; D and trimming were worked out from the DNA. This sample holds under 200,000 clones; about 88% were observed only once. The ten biggest clones cover 7% to 8% of the sample.

This TCR came from a woman aged 80 or over in a cohort sampled during active or convalescent COVID-19. Sequencing was carried out using peripheral blood.

The nucleotide sequence reads as follows: TGTGCCAGCAGCTTAGTAAGGGGCGGGAATGCAGATACGCAGTATTTT. This is translated as CASSLVRGGNADTQYF. The V and J segments used are TRBV7-2 and TRBJ2-3, with a tentative D gene TRBD2 over 6 matching bases. V is cut by 1 base and J by 4 bases, and the space between the germline ends is 15 bases. CDR1 and CDR2, per the germline V gene, are SGHTA and FQGNSA. The cysteine opens and the phenylalanine closes a CDR3 of 16 amino acids. Only CDR3 DNA remains: 48 bases, in frame from the first base.